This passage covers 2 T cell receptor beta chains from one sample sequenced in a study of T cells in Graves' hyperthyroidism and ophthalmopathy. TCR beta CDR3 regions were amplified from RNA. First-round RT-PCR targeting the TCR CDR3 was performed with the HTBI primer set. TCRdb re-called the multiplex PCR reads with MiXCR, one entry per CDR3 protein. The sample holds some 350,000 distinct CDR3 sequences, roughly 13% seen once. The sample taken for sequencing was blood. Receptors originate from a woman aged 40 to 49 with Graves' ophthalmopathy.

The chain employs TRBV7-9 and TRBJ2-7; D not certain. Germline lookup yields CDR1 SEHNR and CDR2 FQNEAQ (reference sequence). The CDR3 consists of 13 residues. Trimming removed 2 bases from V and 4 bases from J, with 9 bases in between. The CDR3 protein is CASSLNGPYEQYF. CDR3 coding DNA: TGTGCCAGCAGCTTAAATGGCCCATACGAGCAGTACTTC.

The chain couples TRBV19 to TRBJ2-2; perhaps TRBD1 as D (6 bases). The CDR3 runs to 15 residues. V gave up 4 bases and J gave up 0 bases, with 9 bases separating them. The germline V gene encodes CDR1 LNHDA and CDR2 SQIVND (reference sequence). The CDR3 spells CASSKGDTNTGELFF. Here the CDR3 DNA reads TGTGCCAGTAGTAAGGGGGACACGAACACCGGGGAGCTGTTTTTT.